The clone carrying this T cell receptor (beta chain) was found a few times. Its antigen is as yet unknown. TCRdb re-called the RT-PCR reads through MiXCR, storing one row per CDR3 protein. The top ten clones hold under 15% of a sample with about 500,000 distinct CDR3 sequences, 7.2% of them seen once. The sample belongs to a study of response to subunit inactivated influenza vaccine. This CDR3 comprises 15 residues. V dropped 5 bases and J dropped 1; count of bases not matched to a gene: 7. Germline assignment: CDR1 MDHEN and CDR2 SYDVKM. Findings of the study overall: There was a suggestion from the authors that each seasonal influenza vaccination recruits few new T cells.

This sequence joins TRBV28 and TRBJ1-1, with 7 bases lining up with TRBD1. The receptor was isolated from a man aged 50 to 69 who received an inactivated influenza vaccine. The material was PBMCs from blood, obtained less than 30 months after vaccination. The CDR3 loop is CASSQGGHKNTEAFF. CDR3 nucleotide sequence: TGTGCCAGCAGTCAGGGGGGACACAAGAACACTGAAGCTTTCTTT.